These 14 T cell receptor beta chains originate from one sample sequenced in a study of cytomegalovirus exposure and HLA in healthy donors. This PCR relied on a set of 60 Vbeta primers and 13 Jbeta primers. Some clones are missing from TCRdb's copy, which holds only in-frame ones; the method was immunoSEQ multiplex PCR. The table lists roughly 100,000 clones, 60% to 85% of them singletons, with under 1.5% in the top ten. The sample was PBMCs. All receptors come from a man aged 35-49 years in good health and CMV-seronegative.

This clone was seen just once. The chain couples TRBV7-2 to TRBJ1-2; tentatively, D is TRBD1 (6 bases). CDR1 SGHTA and CDR2 FQGNSA come from the germline V gene. Trimming pared 1 base from V and 3 bases from J, leaving 9 bases between. The CDR3 runs 14 residues. CDR3 in DNA: TGTGCCAGCAGCTTAGGTCAGGGGCACTATGGCTACACCTTC. Its protein product is CASSLGQGHYGYTF.

The chain couples TRBV4-3 to TRBJ2-3; 7 bases fit TRBD1. CDR1 is LGHNA and CDR2 is YSLEER in the germline V gene. V dropped 0 bases and J dropped 0; count of bases not matched to a gene: 0. This CDR3 comprises 15 residues. The DNA of the CDR3 is TGCGCCAGCAGCCAAGACAGGGGGAGCACAGATACGCAGTATTTT. This translates into CASSQDRGSTDTQYF.

The CDR3 spells CASGLVQTGSGNTIYF. The CDR3, as DNA: TGTGCTAGTGGTTTGGTACAAACAGGATCTGGAAACACCATATATTTT. The V call is TRBV12-5, the J call TRBJ1-3; weak D call: TRBD1 (5 bases). Germline values: CDR1 LGHNT, CDR2 FRNRAP. The CDR3 consists of 16 residues. The germline V and J ends were trimmed by 0 bases and 1 base, with 10 bases remaining between them.

This chain uses TRBV14 with TRBJ2-7, with 8 nucleotides matching TRBD2. After removal of 1 base from V and 3 bases from J, the junction contained 5 bases not matched to a gene. Germline V gene lookup returns CDR1 SGHDN and CDR2 FVKESK. This CDR3 has 15 residues. DNA of the CDR3: TGTGCCAGCAGCCAAGCCGGGACTAGAGTCTACGAGCAGTACTTC. Translated, it gives CASSQAGTRVYEQYF. The variable domain in full, with the rest retrieved from reference TRBV14 and TRBJ2-7, is EAGVTQFPSHSVIEKGQTVTLRCDPISGHDNLYWYRRVMGKEIKFLLHFVKESKQDESGMPNNRFLAERTGGTYSTLKVQPAELEDSGVYFCASSQAGTRVYEQYFGPGTRLTVT.

This chain links TRBV7-9 with TRBJ2-7, with TRBD1 as a possible D gene (6 bases). The CDR3 spans 16 residues. V shed 5 bases and J shed 2 bases, with 19 bases lying between them. Germline-derived CDR1 and CDR2 are SEHNR and FQNEAQ (reference sequence). The CDR3 here is CASSPSGTPFPYEQYF. The CDR3 nucleotides are TGTGCCAGCAGCCCTTCCGGGACACCATTCCCCTACGAGCAGTACTTC. Combining the CDR3 with reference TRBV7-9 and TRBJ2-7 gives the whole variable domain DTGVSQNPRHKITKRGQNVTFRCDPISEHNRLYWYRQTLGQGPEFLTYFQNEAQLEKSRLLSDRFSAERPKGSFSTLEIQRTEQGDSAMYLCASSPSGTPFPYEQYFGPGTRLTVT.

The J gene is TRBJ2-6, the V gene TRBV28; 7 nucleotides line up with TRBD2. This CDR3 spans 18 amino acids. V shed 1 base and J 0 bases; nucleotides not matched to a gene: 6. Germline V gene data show CDR1 as MDHEN and CDR2 as SYDVKM. The chain's CDR3 is CASSLSGGSLSGANVLTF. Here the CDR3 DNA reads TGTGCCAGCAGTTTATCGGGAGGATCTCTCTCTGGGGCCAACGTCCTGACTTTC.

The rearrangement uses TRBV4-3 and TRBJ1-1, with D perhaps TRBD1 (6 bases). The CDR3 is made up of 14 amino acids. CDR1 and CDR2 from the germline V gene are LGHNA and YSLEER. Trimming took 3 bases from V and 2 from J, leaving 10 bases between them. The CDR3 DNA reads as TGCGCCAGCAGCCAGGGGGCCAGTAACACTGAAGCTTTCTTT. This codes for CASSQGASNTEAFF.

The chain carries TRBV27 and TRBJ2-7; 7 bases line up with TRBD1. This CDR3 has 14 residues. The junction had 6 bases not matched to a gene; V was cut back by 4 bases and J by 3 bases. Per germline, CDR1 MNHEY and CDR2 SMNVEV (reference sequence). The chain's CDR3 is CASSSRDRHYEQYF. CDR3 in DNA: TGTGCCAGCAGTTCCCGGGACAGACACTACGAGCAGTACTTC.

The chain links TRBV28 to TRBJ1-1; the match to TRBD1 covers 8 bases. The CDR3 is 15 amino acids. V dropped 6 bases and J dropped 4; count of bases not matched to a gene: 10. Germline-derived CDR1 and CDR2 are MDHEN and SYDVKM. The CDR3 loop is CASRPGTGRSTEAFF. In DNA, the CDR3 is TGTGCCAGCAGGCCAGGGACAGGCAGGAGCACTGAAGCTTTCTTT.

The chain combines TRBV7-3 with TRBJ2-3; 10 bases align to TRBD1. Trimming took 5 bases from V and 0 from J; bases not matched to a gene: 5. Germline CDR1 and CDR2: SGHTA and FQGTGA. This CDR3 comprises 16 residues. The chain's CDR3 is CASSRQGAQSTDTQYF. CDR3 DNA: TGTGCCAGCAGCAGACAGGGGGCGCAAAGCACAGATACGCAGTATTTT.

The J gene is TRBJ2-5, the V gene TRBV2; D is undetermined. V dropped 7 bases and J dropped 4 bases, with 4 bases sitting between them. The CDR3 sequence is 10 residues long. CDR1 is SNHLY, CDR2 FYNNEI, per germline. CDR3 sequence: CASTRETQYF. The CDR3 DNA is TGTGCCAGCACCCGAGAGACCCAGTACTTC.

The chain recombines TRBV2 with TRBJ2-7; 8 positions match TRBD1. The germline V gene has CDR1 SNHLY and CDR2 FYNNEI. The CDR3 covers 14 residues. After removal of 6 bases from V and 2 bases from J, the junction contained 6 bases not matched to a gene. The CDR3 spells CASSGAGGAYEQYF. The CDR3 nucleotides read TGTGCCAGCAGCGGGGCAGGGGGCGCCTACGAGCAGTACTTC. Based on the CDR3 plus reference TRBV2 and TRBJ2-7, the full variable domain is EPEVTQTPSHQVTQMGQEVILRCVPISNHLYFYWYRQILGQKVEFLVSFYNNEISEKSEIFDDQFSVERPDGSNFTLKIRSTKLEDSAMYFCASSGAGGAYEQYFGPGTRLTVT.

This chain uses TRBV19 with TRBJ2-2; D is undetermined. The length of the CDR3 is 17 residues. With 5 bases removed from V and 0 bases from J, the gap between germline ends came to 16 bases. Germline values: CDR1 LNHDA, CDR2 SQIVND (reference sequence). In DNA, the CDR3 is TGTGCCAGTAGTTCCCTTAGGTTAGCCTCGAACACCGGGGAGCTGTTTTTT. It codes for CASSSLRLASNTGELFF.

This sequence joins TRBV5-1 and TRBJ2-1, with 12 bases aligning to TRBD2. V lost 1 base, J lost 5 bases, and 10 bases stayed unmatched. The CDR3 runs to 18 residues. Germline V gene sequence: CDR1 SGHRS, CDR2 YFSETQ. This chain's CDR3 is CASSLSRVRLAGDNEQFF. The CDR3, as DNA: TGCGCCAGCAGCTTGTCACGAGTCCGACTAGCGGGAGACAATGAGCAGTTCTTC.